These 24 T cell receptor beta chains share one sample of origin, sequenced in a study of T cells in localized non-small cell lung cancer. TCRdb's copy holds only in-frame clones and misses some; the assay was immunoSEQ multiplex PCR. The table records some 5,600 clones, around 50% of them present only once. Sequencing used lymph node tissue, obtained before any cancer treatment. The receptors derive from a male donor older than 55 with stage I squamous cell lung carcinoma.

The chain employs TRBV28 and TRBJ2-5; D remains unclear. CDR3 length: 14 residues. Germline CDR1 and CDR2: MDHEN and SYDVKM. V lost 3 bases to trimming and J lost 4 bases, with 12 bases between them. CDR3 protein: CASSFLLPAETQYF. In nucleotides, the CDR3 is TGTGCCAGCAGTTTCTTACTACCTGCAGAGACCCAGTACTTC.

This clone was seen a single time. The chain couples TRBV23-1 to TRBJ1-4, with 11 bases fitting TRBD1. TRBV23-1 is labeled an ORF, and its function is uncertain. The CDR3 covers 19 residues. Losses at the gene ends were 6 bases for V and 14 bases for J; bases not matched to a gene: 26. The CDR3, as DNA: TGCGCCAGCAGCCAAGATCCTTTCTCCGGGACAGGGGGGATCAGGTGGCTGTTTTTT. This sequence encodes CASSQDPFSGTGGIRWLFF.

The CDR3 spells CASSSGQGVGEQYF. CDR3 DNA: TGTGCCAGCAGCTCGGGACAGGGGGTTGGGGAGCAGTACTTC. The V gene is TRBV11-3, the J gene TRBJ2-7; TRBD1 agrees at 11 bases. Unmatched junction bases numbered 6, after V lost 4 bases and J lost 7 bases. CDR3 length equals 14 residues. CDR1 and CDR2 (germline): SGHNT, YENEEA.

The V call is TRBV7-5, the J call TRBJ1-4. TRBV7-5 is termed a pseudogene. This CDR3 spans 15 amino acids. CDR3 loop: CASSPAGGENEKLFF. CDR3 sequence (DNA): TGTGCCAGCAGCCCGGCGGGGGGCGAAAATGAAAAACTGTTTTTT.

This clone showed up just a few times. The chain recombines TRBV7-6 with TRBJ2-3; D possibly corresponds to TRBD2 (8 bases). V was pared by 5 bases and J by 1 base, with 16 bases between. The germline V gene encodes CDR1 SGHVS and CDR2 FNYEAQ. This CDR3 contains 16 residues. CDR3 DNA sequence: TGTGCCAGCAGCCTCCGGGGGGGACAGCGCACAGATACGCAGTATTTT. Its translation is CASSLRGGQRTDTQYF.

In its sample, this clone was seen once. The CDR3 region is CASSSRHPNYGYTF. CDR3 sequence (DNA): TGTGCCAGTAGTTCCAGGCATCCTAACTATGGCTACACCTTC. This chain connects TRBV19 to TRBJ1-2; no clear D. The CDR3 extends over 14 amino acids. Germline lookup yields CDR1 LNHDA and CDR2 SQIVND (reference sequence). V lost 5 bases, J lost 0 bases, and 10 bases lay in between.

This clone was seen only a few times. CDR3 amino acids: CASTWVGSNNEQFF. The CDR3 nucleotides are TGTGCCAGCACCTGGGTTGGTAGCAACAATGAGCAGTTCTTC. The genes are TRBV28 and TRBJ2-1; D gene uncertain. V was shortened by 7 bases and J by 5 bases, with 15 bases between the two germline ends. Germline lookup yields CDR1 MDHEN and CDR2 SYDVKM. The CDR3 runs 14 residues.

The J gene is TRBJ1-4, the V gene TRBV5-1; no clear D. The CDR3 sequence is 14 residues long. Germline CDR1 is SGHRS and CDR2 is YFSETQ. The V end lost 0 bases, the J end lost 5 bases, and 8 bases lay between the germline ends. DNA of the CDR3: TGCGCCAGCAGCTTGGTGAACGGGAATGAAAAACTGTTTTTT. Amino acid sequence: CASSLVNGNEKLFF.

The rearrangement links TRBV18 to TRBJ2-1; perhaps TRBD1 as D (6 bases). Germline lookup yields CDR1 KGHSH and CDR2 LQKENI. V was cut by 4 bases and J by 3 bases, with 13 bases left in between. The CDR3 extends over 15 amino acids. The CDR3 nucleotides read TGTGCCAGCTCACGAATCATGGACAGCTACAATGAGCAGTTCTTC. This translates into CASSRIMDSYNEQFF. Full variable domain (missing parts from reference TRBV18 and TRBJ2-1): NAGVMQNPRHLVRRRGQEARLRCSPMKGHSHVYWYRQLPEEGLKFMVYLQKENIIDESGMPKERFSAEFPKEGPSILRIQQVVRGDSAAYFCASSRIMDSYNEQFFGPGTRLTVL.

The chain is built from TRBV6-8 and TRBJ2-2; no clear D. V gave up 0 bases and J gave up 4 bases, with 15 bases separating them. Looked up from germline, CDR1 is MNHGY and CDR2 is SAAAGT. The CDR3 contains 17 residues. Here the CDR3 DNA reads TGTGCCAGCAGTTACTCGATAAGCAAACTACTCACCGGGGAGCTGTTTTTT. Translation gives CASSYSISKLLTGELFF.

The J gene is TRBJ2-2, the V gene TRBV19; 12 bases match TRBD2. V dropped 7 bases and J dropped 4; count of bases not matched to a gene: 4. The CDR3 contains 15 residues. The germline V gene encodes CDR1 LNHDA and CDR2 SQIVND (reference sequence). The CDR3 spells CASTKGLAGTGELFF. CDR3 in DNA: TGTGCCAGTACTAAGGGACTAGCGGGCACCGGGGAGCTGTTTTTT.

The V call is TRBV11-3, the J call TRBJ2-7; 7 bases line up with TRBD2. Germline V lookup: CDR1 SGHNT, CDR2 YENEEA. CDR3 size: 15 residues. The V segment lost 3 bases and the J segment 7 bases; nucleotides outside the gene matches: 12. CDR3 in amino acids: CASSFREGREFEQYF. CDR3 sequence (DNA): TGTGCCAGCAGCTTTAGGGAGGGACGGGAGTTTGAGCAGTACTTC. The full variable domain, its missing parts supplied by reference TRBV11-3 and TRBJ2-7, is EAGVVQSPRYKIIEKKQPVAFWCNPISGHNTLYWYLQNLGQGPELLIRYENEEAVDDSQLPKDRFSAERLKGVDSTLKIQPAELGDSAVYLCASSFREGREFEQYFGPGTRLTVT.

This sequence joins TRBV15 and TRBJ2-2; possible D gene TRBD1, 5 bases. The CDR3 is 14 amino acids. The V gene's germline CDR1 is LNHNV and CDR2 YYDKDF (reference sequence). Trimming stripped 0 bases from V and 5 bases from J, with 7 bases between. CDR3: CATSRDPGTGELFF. CDR3 DNA: TGTGCCACCAGCAGAGATCCAGGGACCGGGGAGCTGTTTTTT.

A few counts support this clone. J is TRBJ1-1 and V is TRBV11-3, with 7 bases that match TRBD1. J was trimmed by 6 bases and V by 5 bases; bases with no gene match: 12. The length of the CDR3 is 15 residues. Per the germline V gene, CDR1 is SGHNT and CDR2 is YENEEA. The CDR3 nucleotides are TGTGCCAGCAGCGAAGGCACAGCGACAGGGTCTGAAGCTTTCTTT. Protein: CASSEGTATGSEAFF.

The chain has TRBV7-5 and TRBJ2-7. TRBV7-5 corresponds to a pseudogene. The CDR3 has 14 amino acids. This CDR3 is CASRSSGPSYEQYF. In DNA form, the CDR3 reads TGTGCCAGCAGATCCTCGGGGCCCTCCTACGAGCAGTACTTC.

The V call is TRBV10-3, the J call TRBJ2-5, with 9 bases that match TRBD1. In germline, CDR1 is ENHRY, CDR2 SYGVKD. The CDR3 consists of 14 residues. The CDR3 loop reads CVSLQGQGQETQYF. DNA of the CDR3: TGTGTCAGCCTCCAGGGACAGGGCCAAGAGACCCAGTACTTC.

The chain links TRBV18 to TRBJ2-1; unclear D gene. Trimming shortened V by 1 base and J by 9 bases, and 7 bases separated the two germline ends. Germline values: CDR1 KGHSH, CDR2 LQKENI. This CDR3 contains 12 residues. CDR3 loop: CASSPRQVEQFF. In DNA, the CDR3 is TGTGCCAGCTCACCACGGCAGGTTGAGCAGTTCTTC. Full variable domain (missing parts from reference TRBV18 and TRBJ2-1): NAGVMQNPRHLVRRRGQEARLRCSPMKGHSHVYWYRQLPEEGLKFMVYLQKENIIDESGMPKERFSAEFPKEGPSILRIQQVVRGDSAAYFCASSPRQVEQFFGPGTRLTVL.

This clone was counted a few times. CDR3 loop: CASSLGTGNQPQHF. As DNA, the CDR3 is TGTGCCAGCAGCCTCGGGACAGGCAATCAGCCCCAGCATTTT. This chain links TRBV28 with TRBJ1-5; 7 bases are a match to TRBD1. The germline V gene has CDR1 MDHEN and CDR2 SYDVKM. The CDR3 covers 14 residues. V gave up 6 bases and J gave up 2 bases; unmatched junction bases: 4.

J is TRBJ1-1 and V is TRBV19, with a weak D call TRBD1 (5 bases). The germline gives CDR1 LNHDA, CDR2 SQIVND (reference sequence). V was trimmed by 3 bases and J by 0 bases, leaving 14 bases between them. CDR3 length equals 16 residues. The CDR3 loop is CASSISGVGMNTEAFF. CDR3 DNA sequence: TGTGCCAGTAGTATCTCGGGGGTTGGAATGAACACTGAAGCTTTCTTT.

This chain connects TRBV18 to TRBJ2-6, with D possibly TRBD2 on 6 matching bases. The V end lost 6 bases, the J end lost 2 bases, and 14 bases lay between the germline ends. The CDR3 loop spans 16 amino acids. The germline V gene has CDR1 KGHSH and CDR2 LQKENI. The CDR3 sequence is CASSPGVRAGANVLTF. DNA for the CDR3: TGTGCCAGCTCCCCGGGGGTACGTGCTGGGGCCAACGTCCTGACTTTC.

The chain links TRBV6-7 to TRBJ2-5; TRBD2 aligns across 11 bases. TRBV6-7 belongs to the ORF category, with a function that is uncertain. This CDR3 region has 17 residues. Trimming removed 5 bases from V and 1 base from J; junction bases left unmatched: 9. CDR3 sequence (DNA): TGTGCCAGCAGTGAATGGGGACTAGCGGCCCTCCAAGAGACCCAGTACTTC. Translated: CASSEWGLAALQETQYF.

Written as DNA, the CDR3 is TGTGCCAGCAGCGTGTGGAACGGGGGCGAGCAGTACTTC. Protein sequence: CASSVWNGGEQYF. The chain recombines TRBV9 with TRBJ2-7; a weak D match, TRBD2 (6 bases). V gave up 2 bases and J gave up 6 bases, with 12 bases separating them. Germline CDR1 reads SGDLS; CDR2 reads YYNGEE. This CDR3 has 13 amino acids.

Only a few counts were recorded for this clone. The chain carries TRBV6-8 and TRBJ2-2, with D unresolved. Per germline, CDR1 MNHGY and CDR2 SAAAGT. V was pared by 2 bases and J by 5 bases, with 15 bases between. The CDR3 is 16 residues long. The CDR3 sequence is CASSYLQTWGTGELFF. CDR3 coding DNA: TGTGCCAGCAGTTACCTACAGACTTGGGGAACCGGGGAGCTGTTTTTT.

The chain combines TRBV19 with TRBJ1-2; D unresolved. Germline lookup yields CDR1 LNHDA and CDR2 SQIVND (reference sequence). V was clipped by 5 bases and J by 1 base, with 14 bases between them. CDR3 size: 15 residues. CDR3 protein: CASSVHSGLNYGYTF. In DNA, the CDR3 is TGTGCCAGTAGTGTCCACTCGGGCCTTAACTATGGCTACACCTTC.